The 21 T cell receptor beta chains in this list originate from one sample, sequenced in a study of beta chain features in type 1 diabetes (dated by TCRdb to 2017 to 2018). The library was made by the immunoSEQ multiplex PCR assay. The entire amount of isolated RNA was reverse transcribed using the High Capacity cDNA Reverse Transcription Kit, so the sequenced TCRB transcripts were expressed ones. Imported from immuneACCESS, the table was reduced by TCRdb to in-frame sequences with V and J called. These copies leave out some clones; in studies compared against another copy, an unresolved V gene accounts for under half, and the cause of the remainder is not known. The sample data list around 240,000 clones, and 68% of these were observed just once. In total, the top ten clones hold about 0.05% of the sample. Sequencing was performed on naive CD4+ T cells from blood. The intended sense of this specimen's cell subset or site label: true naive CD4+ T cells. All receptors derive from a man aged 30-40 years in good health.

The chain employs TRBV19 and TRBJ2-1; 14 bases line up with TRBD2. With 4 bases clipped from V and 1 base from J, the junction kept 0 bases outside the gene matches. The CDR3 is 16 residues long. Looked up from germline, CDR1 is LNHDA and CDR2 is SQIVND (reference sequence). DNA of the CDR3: TGTGCCAGTAGTAGGACTAGCGGGAGGTCCTACAATGAGCAGTTCTTC. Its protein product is CASSRTSGRSYNEQFF.

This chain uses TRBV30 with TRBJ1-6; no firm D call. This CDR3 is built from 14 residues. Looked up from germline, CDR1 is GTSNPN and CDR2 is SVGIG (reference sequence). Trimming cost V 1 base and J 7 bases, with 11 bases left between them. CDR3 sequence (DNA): TGTGCCTGGAGTGAGGTAGGGAGGAATTCACCCCTCCACTTT. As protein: CAWSEVGRNSPLHF.

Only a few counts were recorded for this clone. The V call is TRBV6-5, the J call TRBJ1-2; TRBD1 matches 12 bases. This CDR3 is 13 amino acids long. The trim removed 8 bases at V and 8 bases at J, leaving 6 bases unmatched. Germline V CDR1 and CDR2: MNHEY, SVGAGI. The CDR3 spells CASQGQGASGYTF. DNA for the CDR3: TGTGCCAGCCAGGGACAGGGGGCGAGCGGCTACACCTTC.

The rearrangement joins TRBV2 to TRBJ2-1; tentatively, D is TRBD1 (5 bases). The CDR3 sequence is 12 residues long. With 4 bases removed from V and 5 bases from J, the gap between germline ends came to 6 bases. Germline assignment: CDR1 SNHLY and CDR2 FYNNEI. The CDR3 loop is CASSVQDNEQFF. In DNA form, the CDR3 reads TGTGCCAGCAGTGTACAGGACAATGAGCAGTTCTTC.

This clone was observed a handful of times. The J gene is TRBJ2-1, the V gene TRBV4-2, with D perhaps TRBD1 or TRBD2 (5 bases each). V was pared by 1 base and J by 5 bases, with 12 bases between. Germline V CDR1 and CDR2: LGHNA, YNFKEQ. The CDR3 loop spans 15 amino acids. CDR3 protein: CASSQGGELHNEQFF. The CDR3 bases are TGTGCCAGCAGCCAAGGAGGGGAGCTCCACAATGAGCAGTTCTTC.

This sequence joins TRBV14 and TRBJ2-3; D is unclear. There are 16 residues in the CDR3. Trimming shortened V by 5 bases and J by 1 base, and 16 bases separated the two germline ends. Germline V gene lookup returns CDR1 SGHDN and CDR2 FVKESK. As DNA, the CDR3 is TGTGCCAGCAGCTATAAACAGTGGGATGGCACAGATACGCAGTATTTT. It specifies CASSYKQWDGTDTQYF.

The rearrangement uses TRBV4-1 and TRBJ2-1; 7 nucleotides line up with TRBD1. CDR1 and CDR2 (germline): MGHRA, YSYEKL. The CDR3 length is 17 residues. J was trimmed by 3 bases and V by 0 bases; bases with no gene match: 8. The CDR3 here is CASSQDSRTGYYNEQFF. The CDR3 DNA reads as TGCGCCAGCAGCCAAGATAGTAGGACAGGATACTACAATGAGCAGTTCTTC.

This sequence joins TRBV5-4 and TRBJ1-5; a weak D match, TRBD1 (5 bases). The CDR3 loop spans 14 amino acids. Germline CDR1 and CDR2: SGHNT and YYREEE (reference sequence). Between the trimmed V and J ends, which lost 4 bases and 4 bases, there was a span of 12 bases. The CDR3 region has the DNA TGTGCCAGCAGCCCCGGACGGGGGAATCAGCCCCAGCATTTT. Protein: CASSPGRGNQPQHF.

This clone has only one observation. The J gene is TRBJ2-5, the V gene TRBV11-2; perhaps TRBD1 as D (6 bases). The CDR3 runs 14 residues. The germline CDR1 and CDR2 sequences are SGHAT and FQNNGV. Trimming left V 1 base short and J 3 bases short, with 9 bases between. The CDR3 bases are TGTGCCAGCAGCTTAGTGCACAGGGAAGAGACCCAGTACTTC. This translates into CASSLVHREETQYF.

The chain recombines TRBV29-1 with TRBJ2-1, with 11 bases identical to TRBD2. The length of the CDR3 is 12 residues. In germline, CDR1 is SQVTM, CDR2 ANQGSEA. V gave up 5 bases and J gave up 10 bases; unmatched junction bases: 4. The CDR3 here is CSVRLAGWEQFF. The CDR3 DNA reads TGCAGCGTTCGACTAGCGGGGTGGGAGCAGTTCTTC.

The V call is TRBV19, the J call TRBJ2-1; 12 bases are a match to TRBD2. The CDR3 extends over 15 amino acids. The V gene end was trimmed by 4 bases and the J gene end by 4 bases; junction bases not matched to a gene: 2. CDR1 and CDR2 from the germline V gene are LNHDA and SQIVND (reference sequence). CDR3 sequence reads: CASSTTSGSYNEQFF. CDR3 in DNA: TGTGCCAGTAGTACGACTAGCGGGAGTTACAATGAGCAGTTCTTC.

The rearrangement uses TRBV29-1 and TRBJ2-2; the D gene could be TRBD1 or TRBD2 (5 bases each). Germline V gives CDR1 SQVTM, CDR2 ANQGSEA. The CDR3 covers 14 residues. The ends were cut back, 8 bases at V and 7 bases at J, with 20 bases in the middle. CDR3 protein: CSSTGTSGSGELFF. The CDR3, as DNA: TGCAGCTCAACCGGGACCTCAGGCAGCGGGGAGCTGTTTTTT.

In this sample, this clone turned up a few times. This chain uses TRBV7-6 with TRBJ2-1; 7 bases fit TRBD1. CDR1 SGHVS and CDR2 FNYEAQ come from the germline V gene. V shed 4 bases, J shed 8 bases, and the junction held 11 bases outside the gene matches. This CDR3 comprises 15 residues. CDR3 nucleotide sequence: TGTGCCAGCAGCTCCCCCGGGACAGAGGAGGATGAGCAGTTCTTC. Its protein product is CASSSPGTEEDEQFF.

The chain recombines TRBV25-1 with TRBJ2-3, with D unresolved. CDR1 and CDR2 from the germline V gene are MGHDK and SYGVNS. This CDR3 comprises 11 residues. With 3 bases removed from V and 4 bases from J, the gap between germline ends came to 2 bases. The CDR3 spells CASSDPDTQYF. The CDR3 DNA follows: TGTGCCAGCAGTGATCCAGATACGCAGTATTTT.

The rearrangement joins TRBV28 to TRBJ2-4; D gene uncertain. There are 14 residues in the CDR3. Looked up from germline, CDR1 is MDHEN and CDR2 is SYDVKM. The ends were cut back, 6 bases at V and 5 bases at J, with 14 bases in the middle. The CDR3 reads CASSLDGTQNIQYF. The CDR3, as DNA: TGTGCCAGCAGCCTCGACGGAACCCAAAACATTCAGTACTTC.

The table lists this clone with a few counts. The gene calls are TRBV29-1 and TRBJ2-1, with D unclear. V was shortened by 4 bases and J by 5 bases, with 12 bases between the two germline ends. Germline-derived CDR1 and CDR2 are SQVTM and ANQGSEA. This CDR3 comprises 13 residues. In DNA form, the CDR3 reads TGCAGCGTTGGCCTATCAACGAACAATGAGCAGTTCTTC. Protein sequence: CSVGLSTNNEQFF.

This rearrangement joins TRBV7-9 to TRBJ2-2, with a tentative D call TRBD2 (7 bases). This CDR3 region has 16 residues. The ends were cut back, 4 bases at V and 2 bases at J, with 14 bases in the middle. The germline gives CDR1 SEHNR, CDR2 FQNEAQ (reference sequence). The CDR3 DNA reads TGTGCCAGCAGCTCACCGGGGGGCCGAAACACCGGGGAGCTGTTTTTT. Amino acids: CASSSPGGRNTGELFF.

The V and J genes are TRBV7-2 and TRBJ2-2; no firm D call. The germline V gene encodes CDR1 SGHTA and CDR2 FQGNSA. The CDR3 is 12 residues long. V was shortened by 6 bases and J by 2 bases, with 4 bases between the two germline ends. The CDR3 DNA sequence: TGTGCCAGCAGGCCCAACACCGGGGAGCTGTTTTTT. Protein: CASRPNTGELFF.

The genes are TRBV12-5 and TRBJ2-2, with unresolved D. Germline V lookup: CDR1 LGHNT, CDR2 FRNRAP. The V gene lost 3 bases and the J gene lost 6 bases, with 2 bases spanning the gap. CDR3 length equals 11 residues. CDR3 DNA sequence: TGTGCTAGTGGTTTACCCGGGGAGCTGTTTTTT. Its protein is CASGLPGELFF.

The CDR3 DNA follows: TGTGCCAGCAGGACGTCAGTGGCGGGAGGTCGTGAGCAGTTCTTC. Residues: CASRTSVAGGREQFF. V and J are TRBV28 and TRBJ2-1; 8 bases fit TRBD2. Looked up from germline, CDR1 is MDHEN and CDR2 is SYDVKM. There are 15 residues in the CDR3. The V and J ends lost 6 bases and 9 bases, in that order; junction bases with no gene match: 13.

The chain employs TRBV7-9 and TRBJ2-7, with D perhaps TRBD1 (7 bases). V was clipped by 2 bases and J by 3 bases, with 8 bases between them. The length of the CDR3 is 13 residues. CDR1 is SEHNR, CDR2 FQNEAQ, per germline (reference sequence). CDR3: CASSLQGGYEQYF. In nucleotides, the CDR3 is TGTGCCAGCAGCTTACAGGGGGGCTACGAGCAGTACTTC.